This is a list of T cell receptor beta chains from one sample in a study of T cells in Graves' hyperthyroidism and ophthalmopathy. TCRdb processed the multiplex PCR reads anew with MiXCR; each CDR3 protein has one entry. The profile shows 350,000 or so distinct CDR3 sequences, approximately 18% of them singletons. The sample was blood. These receptors were obtained from a woman in her twenties or thirties with Graves' hyperthyroidism that later progressed to Graves' ophthalmopathy. Both conserved end residues are trimmed from each CDR3. The D gene is left open where the match is weak. Some rows mark clone size as missing; the rest say once, few, many or name a class of expanded clone.

>NA|TRBV5-1|many
ASSLDADFNEAF
>NA|TRBV14|few
ASSPWTSSTDTQY
>NA|TRBV4-1|many
ASSQDSTSVEQF
>TRBD2|TRBV6-1|few
ASSEPGLAGNEQF
>TRBD1|TRBV3-1|many
ASSQTGIPYEQY
>NA|TRBV7-9|few
ASTKPGGITEAF
>NA|TRBV29-1|NA
SVELSRQSMNTEAF
>TRBD1|TRBV6-2/TRBV6-3|many
ASRQGTDYEQY
>NA|TRBV3-1|many
ASSQPRVNEKLF
>NA|TRBV7-9|NA
ASVPGGTSYNEQF
>TRBD1|TRBV24-1|many
ATSDSSGTGGGDTQY
>TRBD2|TRBV19|few
ASSAHGTSDHNEQF
>NA|TRBV10-3|NA
AIRLQGDYGYT
>NA|TRBV4-1|many
ASSPRNQETQY
>TRBD1|TRBV6-1|many
ASRAKTGKGTEAF
>NA|TRBV11-2|many
ASSFELSYEQY
>TRBD1|TRBV30|many
AWSVRPTGYSNQPQH
>NA|TRBV6-2/TRBV6-3|few
ASTRTGGDSSTYEQY
>NA|TRBV7-9|NA
ASRPGVREDTQY
>TRBD1|TRBV10-2|many
ASSVTGGRDNEQF
>NA|TRBV5-1|NA
ASSLNRANTEAF
>NA|TRBV9|NA
ASSVGGSTNEKLF
>NA|TRBV20-1|few
SAMDSRNRYEQY
>NA|TRBV29-1|many
SAIGTAYGYT
>NA|TRBV27|many
ASRKDPGRPDTQY
>TRBD2|TRBV20-1|few
SARDRLAGAGNEQF
>TRBD1|TRBV4-1|NA
ASSQGGTGDSPWTQY
>NA|TRBV6-5|many
ASSYSAADPYEQY
>TRBD1|TRBV30|many
AWTQGRENTIY
>TRBD1|TRBV29-1|few
SVEGQGSAEAF
>NA|TRBV28|many
ASGKGGEGETQY
>NA|TRBV27|many
ASSLSGGTYEQY
>NA|TRBV19|few
ASSKRETQY
>NA|TRBV3-1|few
ASSHQGAYEQY